Below are 32 T cell receptor beta chains sequenced from a single sample in a study of CD8 T cells in Susac syndrome. Random hexamers were used to reverse transcribe an amount of roughly 0.45 to 1 ug RNA. TCRdb fed the immunoSEQ multiplex PCR reads into MiXCR, producing one record per CDR3 protein. The sample gives about 140,000 distinct CDR3 sequences, 90% to 96% of which show up once; approximately 0.08% is in the top ten. The sequenced material came from CD4+ T cells from PBMCs. Receptor source: a human donor with Susac syndrome.

This rearrangement joins TRBV6-5 to TRBJ2-1; a weak D match, TRBD1 (6 bases). Trimming shortened V by 7 bases and J by 4 bases, and 17 bases separated the two germline ends. Germline CDR1 MNHEY, CDR2 SVGAGI. This CDR3 is built from 15 residues. The CDR3 reads CASTPSQGGYNEQFF. The CDR3 DNA follows: TGTGCCAGCACCCCGAGCCAAGGGGGTTACAATGAGCAGTTCTTC.

The chain is built from TRBV12-3 or TRBV12-4 and TRBJ2-1, with 11 bases aligning to TRBD2. Trimming at V came to 7 bases and at J to 5 bases, leaving 1 base not matched to a gene. This CDR3 contains 13 residues. This chain's CDR3 is CASILAGDNEQFF. Written as DNA, the CDR3 is TGTGCCAGCATACTAGCGGGGGACAATGAGCAGTTCTTC.

This sequence joins TRBV27 and TRBJ1-1, with D hard to call. Trimming pared 5 bases from V and 5 bases from J, leaving 18 bases between. The CDR3 spans 15 residues. Germline assignment: CDR1 MNHEY and CDR2 SMNVEV (reference sequence). CDR3 DNA: TGTGCCAGCAGTCCCCAGGAGAGATGGCGGACTGAAGCTTTCTTT. It translates to CASSPQERWRTEAFF.

The chain links TRBV14 to TRBJ1-1; perhaps TRBD1 as D (6 bases). Germline assignment: CDR1 SGHDN and CDR2 FVKESK. Between the trimmed V and J ends, which lost 0 bases and 8 bases, there was a span of 13 bases. The CDR3 covers 14 residues. CDR3 residues: CASSQEVRRGEAFF. CDR3 nucleotide sequence: TGTGCCAGCAGCCAAGAAGTTAGGAGGGGGGAAGCTTTCTTT.

This clonotype was seen once. The J gene is TRBJ2-5, the V gene TRBV7-9; D unclear. This CDR3 is built from 15 residues. Trimming removed 2 bases from V and 1 base from J, with 11 bases in between. Germline CDR1 is SEHNR and CDR2 is FQNEAQ (reference sequence). CDR3: CASSLRGAAQETQYF. The CDR3 coding sequence is TGTGCCAGCAGCTTACGCGGAGCAGCCCAAGAGACCCAGTACTTC. Based on the CDR3 plus reference TRBV7-9 and TRBJ2-5, the full variable domain is DTGVSQNPRHKITKRGQNVTFRCDPISEHNRLYWYRQTLGQGPEFLTYFQNEAQLEKSRLLSDRFSAERPKGSFSTLEIQRTEQGDSAMYLCASSLRGAAQETQYFGPGTRLLVL.

CDR3 nucleotides: TGTGCCAGCAGCCTTTTTCCTTCTGGGGCCAACGTCCTGACTTTC. This translates into CASSLFPSGANVLTF. The gene calls are TRBV28 and TRBJ2-6; D remains ambiguous. The V gene's germline CDR1 is MDHEN and CDR2 SYDVKM. Trimming shortened V by 6 bases and J by 1 base, and 10 bases separated the two germline ends. The CDR3 runs to 15 residues. Drawing the rest from reference TRBV28 and TRBJ2-6, the complete variable domain is DVKVTQSSRYLVKRTGEKVFLECVQDMDHENMFWYRQDPGLGLRLIYFSYDVKMKEKGDIPEGYSVSREKKERFSLILESASTNQTSMYLCASSLFPSGANVLTFGAGSRLTVL.

The CDR3 reads CASSHQGDTQYF. In DNA form, the CDR3 reads TGTGCCAGCAGCCATCAGGGGGATACGCAGTATTTT. V and J are TRBV9 and TRBJ2-3; maybe TRBD1 (6 bases). Germline CDR1 is SGDLS and CDR2 is YYNGEE. V was clipped by 4 bases and J by 6 bases, with 9 bases between them. This CDR3 has 12 residues.

A single count supports this clonotype. This rearrangement joins TRBV10-3 to TRBJ1-2; D may be TRBD1 (6 bases). CDR3 length: 14 amino acids. Trimming cost V 6 bases and J 8 bases, with 19 bases left between them. Germline assignment: CDR1 ENHRY and CDR2 SYGVKD. The DNA for the CDR3 is TGTGCCATCAGCCTGGACAGCTCAATGGGAGGCTACACCTTC. It encodes CAISLDSSMGGYTF.

V is TRBV5-1 and J is TRBJ1-2; TRBD1 matches 7 bases. Germline values: CDR1 SGHRS, CDR2 YFSETQ. The CDR3 covers 12 residues. Trimming removed 1 base from V and 13 bases from J; junction bases left unmatched: 7. CDR3 coding DNA: TGCGCCAGCAGCTTGCAAGGGGGCGGATTCACCTTC. Protein: CASSLQGGGFTF.

CDR3 in DNA: TGTGCCAGCAGCGTAGGCGACAGGGTTGGATACGAGCAGTACTTC. It specifies CASSVGDRVGYEQYF. The rearrangement uses TRBV9 and TRBJ2-7; TRBD1 matches 7 bases. The V gene end was trimmed by 0 bases and the J gene end by 4 bases; junction bases not matched to a gene: 7. Germline assignment: CDR1 SGDLS and CDR2 YYNGEE. The CDR3 totals 15 residues.

This clonotype came up a few times. The chain employs TRBV29-1 and TRBJ2-2; D remains ambiguous. This CDR3 comprises 13 residues. CDR1 SQVTM and CDR2 ANQGSEA come from the germline V gene. The V and J ends lost 3 bases and 1 base respectively, with 6 bases between them. The CDR3 loop is CSVDGQNTGELFF. The CDR3 nucleotides read TGCAGCGTTGATGGCCAGAACACCGGGGAGCTGTTTTTT.

The V call is TRBV9, the J call TRBJ2-1, with D uncertain. This CDR3 region has 14 residues. In germline, CDR1 is SGDLS, CDR2 YYNGEE. Trimming shortened V by 0 bases and J by 4 bases, and 8 bases separated the two germline ends. This CDR3 reads CASSVDVRYNEQFF. The CDR3 bases are TGTGCCAGCAGCGTAGACGTTCGATACAATGAGCAGTTCTTC. Full variable domain (outside the CDR3, taken from reference TRBV9 and TRBJ2-1): DSGVTQTPKHLITATGQRVTLRCSPRSGDLSVYWYQQSLDQGLQFLIQYYNGEERAKGNILERFSAQQFPDLHSELNLSSLELGDSALYFCASSVDVRYNEQFFGPGTRLTVL.

The gene calls are TRBV11-2 and TRBJ2-7; D ambiguous. The CDR3 is 13 amino acids. CDR1 and CDR2 (germline): SGHAT, FQNNGV. Deletions cut 1 base from V and 7 bases from J, with 11 bases between. CDR3 bases: TGTGCCAGCAGCTTAGTGATCCTCAGGGAGCAGTACTTC. This gives the protein CASSLVILREQYF.

The V gene is TRBV20-1, the J gene TRBJ1-2, with a possible D match to TRBD1 (5 bases). The CDR3 has 14 amino acids. Germline assignment: CDR1 DFQATT and CDR2 SNEGSKA (reference sequence). V lost 0 bases and J 5 bases, leaving 13 bases between the germline ends. The CDR3 DNA reads TGCAGTGCTAGAGAGGGGCGGGGTTCTTATGGCTACACCTTC. Encoded protein: CSAREGRGSYGYTF.

V and J are TRBV2 and TRBJ2-5, with 9 nucleotides matching TRBD2. Germline V gene sequence: CDR1 SNHLY, CDR2 FYNNEI. The CDR3 runs 14 residues. The V segment lost 6 bases and the J segment 5 bases; nucleotides outside the gene matches: 7. CDR3 sequence (DNA): TGTGCCAGCAGGGGCGGGACTAGCTCCGAGACCCAGTACTTC. As protein: CASRGGTSSETQYF.

The rearrangement joins TRBV20-1 to TRBJ2-3; TRBD2 matches at 9 bases. The V segment lost 1 base and the J segment 4 bases; nucleotides outside the gene matches: 6. This CDR3 has 15 amino acids. CDR1 is DFQATT and CDR2 is SNEGSKA in the germline V gene (reference sequence). CDR3 in amino acids: CSARVAGGPADTQYF. In DNA, the CDR3 is TGCAGTGCTAGAGTGGCGGGAGGGCCCGCAGATACGCAGTATTTT.

The V call is TRBV2, the J call TRBJ2-7; D might be TRBD1 (5 bases). Germline V gene data show CDR1 as SNHLY and CDR2 as FYNNEI. V was clipped by 6 bases and J by 7 bases, with 22 bases between them. The CDR3 has 15 residues. The CDR3 DNA sequence: TGTGCCAGCAGCCCTACGGACATCCGACCTAGGGAGCAGTACTTC. This translates into CASSPTDIRPREQYF.

The V call is TRBV29-1, the J call TRBJ1-3; D is possibly TRBD1 (6 bases). Trimming stripped 7 bases from V and 0 bases from J, with 22 bases between. Germline V gene data show CDR1 as SQVTM and CDR2 as ANQGSEA. This CDR3 is built from 17 residues. The CDR3 here is CSASHSLTGRSGNTIYF. CDR3 sequence (DNA): TGCAGCGCCAGCCATAGCCTTACAGGGCGCTCTGGAAACACCATATATTTT.

The chain combines TRBV29-1 with TRBJ2-3, with D hard to call. Germline V gene lookup returns CDR1 SQVTM and CDR2 ANQGSEA. Deletions cut 7 bases from V and 0 bases from J, with 5 bases between. This CDR3 is built from 11 residues. CDR3 DNA: TGCAGCGGCCGGAGCACAGATACGCAGTATTTT. The encoded protein is CSGRSTDTQYF.

This clonotype was counted once. This chain links TRBV2 with TRBJ1-1, with D hard to call. V shed 2 bases and J shed 7 bases, with 5 bases lying between them. Germline V gene sequence: CDR1 SNHLY, CDR2 FYNNEI. This CDR3 has 11 residues. The CDR3 loop is CASSEWIEAFF. The DNA for the CDR3 is TGTGCCAGCAGTGAATGGATTGAAGCTTTCTTT.

The J gene is TRBJ2-5, the V gene TRBV6-5, with TRBD2 as a possible D gene (5 bases). Germline V CDR1 and CDR2: MNHEY, SVGAGI. The CDR3 spans 12 residues. V lost 4 bases, J lost 7 bases, and 10 bases lay in between. This CDR3 reads CASSSPEGTQYF. CDR3 DNA: TGTGCCAGCAGTTCCCCAGAGGGGACCCAGTACTTC.

The rearrangement uses TRBV20-1 and TRBJ2-7, with TRBD2 identical over 7 bases. CDR1 is DFQATT and CDR2 is SNEGSKA in the germline V gene (reference sequence). The CDR3 covers 13 residues. V lost 2 bases and J lost 3; bases outside the gene matches: 4. DNA for the CDR3: TGCAGTGCTAGAATCGGGGGGATCTACGAGCAGTACTTC. This translates into CSARIGGIYEQYF.

The chain carries TRBV24-1 and TRBJ2-5; 8 bases agree with TRBD1. The J segment lost 7 bases and the V segment lost 3 bases, leaving 9 bases of the junction unmatched. The CDR3 extends over 15 amino acids. Germline CDR1 is KGHDR and CDR2 is SFDVKD. The CDR3 DNA is TGTGCCACCAGTGATCCCGGGACAGGAGAGGGGACCCAGTACTTC. Protein: CATSDPGTGEGTQYF.

The chain recombines TRBV18 with TRBJ1-1; 7 nucleotides align to TRBD1. Germline trimming cut 2 bases from V and 1 base from J; bases unmatched to any gene: 7. CDR1 is KGHSH and CDR2 is LQKENI in the germline V gene. CDR3 length: 16 amino acids. The CDR3 bases are TGTGCCAGCTCACCAGTGACAGGGATGCAGAACACTGAAGCTTTCTTT. It specifies CASSPVTGMQNTEAFF.

The rearrangement links TRBV2 to TRBJ2-6, with D hard to call. From germline, CDR1 is SNHLY and CDR2 FYNNEI. This CDR3 contains 14 residues. With 6 bases removed from V and 2 bases from J, the gap between germline ends came to 8 bases. Here the CDR3 DNA reads TGTGCCAGCAGCCCGCGGACTGGGGCCAACGTCCTGACTTTC. This codes for CASSPRTGANVLTF.

Written as DNA, the CDR3 is TGTGCCAGCAGCGTAGATGGCGGCTTCTACAATGAGCAGTTCTTC. This sequence encodes CASSVDGGFYNEQFF. The V and J genes are TRBV9 and TRBJ2-1; D is undetermined. This CDR3 is built from 15 residues. V lost 0 bases, J lost 3 bases, and 10 bases lay in between. The V gene's germline CDR1 is SGDLS and CDR2 YYNGEE.

The V call is TRBV29-1, the J call TRBJ2-5; tentative D call: TRBD2 (5 bases). Germline CDR1 is SQVTM and CDR2 is ANQGSEA. The CDR3 sequence is 14 residues long. CDR3 in amino acids: CTQGGLEGFETQYF. CDR3 in DNA: TGCACCCAAGGTGGCCTAGAGGGTTTCGAGACCCAGTACTTC.

The V call is TRBV7-9, the J call TRBJ1-2; 9 bases are shared with TRBD1. The CDR3 has 15 amino acids. Trimming removed 4 bases from V and 2 bases from J; junction bases left unmatched: 5. Germline lookup yields CDR1 SEHNR and CDR2 FQNEAQ (reference sequence). The CDR3 here is CASSSRTGDNYGYTF. CDR3 DNA: TGTGCCAGCAGCTCACGGACAGGGGACAACTATGGCTACACCTTC.

V gene TRBV23-1 combines with J gene TRBJ1-4, with a tentative D call TRBD1 (5 bases). TRBV23-1 is an ORF for which the function is uncertain. Deletions cut 9 bases from V and 5 bases from J, with 13 bases between. The CDR3 sequence is 13 residues long. The CDR3 DNA is TGCGCCAGTTACAGCGGGGCAAATGAAAAACTGTTTTTT. Protein product: CASYSGANEKLFF.

The J gene is TRBJ2-5, the V gene TRBV11-3; D remains unclear. The CDR3 has 13 residues. The germline V gene has CDR1 SGHNT and CDR2 YENEEA. The V end was cut by 4 bases, the J end by 5 bases, with 11 bases between. The CDR3, as DNA: TGTGCCAGCAGCTATCGACCCGGGGAGACCCAGTACTTC. It specifies CASSYRPGETQYF.

This rearrangement joins TRBV19 to TRBJ2-4; D call uncertain. V lost 2 bases to trimming and J lost 8 bases, with 16 bases between them. This CDR3 is 15 amino acids long. Germline V gives CDR1 LNHDA, CDR2 SQIVND (reference sequence). The CDR3 protein is CASSILPRLEDIQYF. The CDR3, as DNA: TGTGCCAGTAGTATACTCCCCCGGCTCGAGGACATTCAGTACTTC.

The V call is TRBV9, the J call TRBJ1-2, with D possibly being TRBD1 (5 bases). CDR1 SGDLS and CDR2 YYNGEE come from the germline V gene. This CDR3 contains 13 residues. The V gene lost 7 bases and the J gene lost 4 bases, with 14 bases spanning the gap. Here the CDR3 DNA reads TGTGCCAGCGACGGGGGGGGGACCTATGGCTACACCTTC. Encoded protein: CASDGGGTYGYTF.